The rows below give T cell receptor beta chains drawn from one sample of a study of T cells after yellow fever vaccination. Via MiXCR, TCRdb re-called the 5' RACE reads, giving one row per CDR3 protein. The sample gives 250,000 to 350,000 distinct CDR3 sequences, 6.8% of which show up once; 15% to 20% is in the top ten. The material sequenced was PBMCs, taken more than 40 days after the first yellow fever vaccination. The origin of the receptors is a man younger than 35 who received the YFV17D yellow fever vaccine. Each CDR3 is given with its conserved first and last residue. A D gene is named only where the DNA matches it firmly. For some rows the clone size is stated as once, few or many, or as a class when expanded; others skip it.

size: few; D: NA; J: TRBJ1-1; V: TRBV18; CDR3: CASSPNRGLTNTEAFF; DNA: TGTGCCAGCTCCCCGAACCGGGGGCTTACAAACACTGAAGCTTTCTTT
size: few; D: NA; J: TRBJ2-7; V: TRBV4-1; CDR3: CASSRTRVVAEQYF; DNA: TGCGCCAGCAGCCGAACCAGGGTAGTGGCCGAGCAGTACTTC
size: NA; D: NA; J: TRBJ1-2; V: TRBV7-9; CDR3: CASSLESMYGYTF; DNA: TGTGCCAGCAGCTTAGAGTCGATGTATGGCTACACCTTC
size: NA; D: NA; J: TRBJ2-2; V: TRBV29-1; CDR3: CSVENDEGAGELFF; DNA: TGCAGCGTCGAAAACGACGAGGGGGCCGGGGAGCTGTTTTTT
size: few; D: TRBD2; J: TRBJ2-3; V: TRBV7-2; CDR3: CASTMRLAGATDTQYF; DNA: TGTGCCAGCACGATGAGACTAGCGGGGGCTACAGATACGCAGTATTTT
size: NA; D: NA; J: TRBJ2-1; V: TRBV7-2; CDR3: CASSIQGLNNEQFF; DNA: TGTGCCAGCAGCATTCAGGGACTTAACAATGAGCAGTTCTTC
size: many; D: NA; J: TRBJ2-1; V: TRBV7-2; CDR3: CASSFGGALNEQFF; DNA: TGTGCCAGCAGCTTCGGCGGGGCTCTCAATGAGCAGTTCTTC
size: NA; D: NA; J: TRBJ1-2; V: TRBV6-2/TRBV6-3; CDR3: CASSYAEEALGYTF; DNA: TGTGCCAGCAGTTACGCCGAAGAGGCGCTTGGCTACACCTTC
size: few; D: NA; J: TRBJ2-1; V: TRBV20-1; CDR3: CSARARGTYNEQFF; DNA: TGCAGTGCTAGAGCCCGTGGGACTTACAATGAGCAGTTCTTC
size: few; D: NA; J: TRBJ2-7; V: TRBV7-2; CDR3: CASSLVSGTTYEQYF; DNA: TGTGCCAGCAGCTTAGTATCTGGAACGACCTACGAGCAGTACTTC
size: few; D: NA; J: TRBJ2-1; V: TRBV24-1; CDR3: CATSDSLVPYNEQFF; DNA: TGTGCCACCAGTGATAGCCTAGTCCCCTACAATGAGCAGTTCTTC
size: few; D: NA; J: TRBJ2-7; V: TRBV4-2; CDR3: CASSQEAGYTYEQYF; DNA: TGTGCCAGCAGCCAAGAAGCAGGGTACACCTACGAGCAGTACTTC
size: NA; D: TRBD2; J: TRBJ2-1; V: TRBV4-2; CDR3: CASSQLGLAVYNEQFF; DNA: TGTGCCAGCAGCCAATTGGGACTAGCGGTATACAATGAGCAGTTCTTC
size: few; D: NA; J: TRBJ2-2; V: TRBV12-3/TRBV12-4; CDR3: CASSQWTVNTGELFF; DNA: TGTGCCAGCAGTCAATGGACAGTGAACACCGGGGAGCTGTTTTTT
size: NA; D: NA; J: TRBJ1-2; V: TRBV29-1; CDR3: CSVEGTLNGGYTF; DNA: TGCAGCGTTGAAGGGACACTTAACGGAGGCTACACCTTC
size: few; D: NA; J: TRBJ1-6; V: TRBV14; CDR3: CASSAQSSYNSPLHF; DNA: TGTGCCAGCAGCGCCCAGAGCTCCTATAATTCACCCCTCCACTTT
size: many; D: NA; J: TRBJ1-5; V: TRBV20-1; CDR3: CSARDGHSHQPQHF; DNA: TGCAGTGCTAGAGATGGCCACAGCCATCAGCCCCAGCATTTT
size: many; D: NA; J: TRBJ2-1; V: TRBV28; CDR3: CASSLVSNEQFF; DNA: TGTGCCAGCAGTTTAGTATCCAATGAGCAGTTCTTC
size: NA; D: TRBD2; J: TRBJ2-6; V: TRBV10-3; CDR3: CAISEVGLGSGANVLTF; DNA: TGTGCCATCAGTGAGGTGGGACTAGGCTCTGGGGCCAACGTCCTGACTTTC
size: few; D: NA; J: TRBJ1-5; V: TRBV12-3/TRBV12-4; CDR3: CASSPGADNQPQHF; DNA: TGTGCCAGCAGCCCGGGGGCGGACAATCAGCCCCAGCATTTT
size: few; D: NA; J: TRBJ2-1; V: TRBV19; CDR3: CASSANRNEQFF; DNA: TGTGCCAGTAGTGCAAATCGGAATGAGCAGTTCTTC
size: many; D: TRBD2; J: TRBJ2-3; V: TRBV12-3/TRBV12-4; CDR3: CASTLHLAGGIDTQYF; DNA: TGTGCCAGCACCTTACACCTAGCGGGGGGCATAGATACGCAGTATTTT
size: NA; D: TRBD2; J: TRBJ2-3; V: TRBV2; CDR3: CASSEWLAGATDTQYF; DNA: TGTGCCAGCAGTGAGTGGCTAGCGGGAGCCACAGATACGCAGTATTTT
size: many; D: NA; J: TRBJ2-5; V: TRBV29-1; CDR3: CSVERGSEETQYF; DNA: TGCAGCGTTGAAAGGGGCTCCGAGGAGACCCAGTACTTC
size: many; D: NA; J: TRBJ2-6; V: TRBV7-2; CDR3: CASSIRSSGANVLTF; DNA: TGTGCCAGCAGCATCCGTAGCTCTGGGGCCAACGTCCTGACTTTC
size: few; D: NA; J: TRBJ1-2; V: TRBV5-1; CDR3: CASSQRPGGATGNYGYTF; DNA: TGCGCCAGCAGCCAACGGCCCGGGGGCGCAACGGGCAACTATGGCTACACCTTC
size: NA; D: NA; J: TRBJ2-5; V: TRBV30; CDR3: CAWSVRWGRETQYF; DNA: TGTGCCTGGAGTGTACGGTGGGGGCGGGAGACCCAGTACTTC
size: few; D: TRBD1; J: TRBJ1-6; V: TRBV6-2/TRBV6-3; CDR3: CASTLTGGMSSPLHF; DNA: TGTGCCAGCACATTGACAGGGGGTATGAGTTCACCCCTCCACTTT
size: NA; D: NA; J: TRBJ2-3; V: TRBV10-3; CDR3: CAFSSTGLAPSTDTQYF; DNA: TGTGCCTTCAGTTCGACGGGTCTAGCGCCCAGCACAGATACGCAGTATTTT
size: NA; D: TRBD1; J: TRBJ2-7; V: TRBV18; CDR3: CASSPGQGAKQYF; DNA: TGTGCCAGCTCACCCGGACAGGGAGCTAAGCAGTACTTC
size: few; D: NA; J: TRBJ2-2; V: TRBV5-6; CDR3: CASSWFSGARGTGELFF; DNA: TGTGCCAGCAGCTGGTTCTCAGGGGCGAGGGGCACCGGGGAGCTGTTTTTT
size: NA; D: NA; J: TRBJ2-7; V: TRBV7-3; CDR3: CASSPGVGGEQYF; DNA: TGTGCCAGCAGCCCCGGCGTGGGCGGCGAGCAGTACTTC
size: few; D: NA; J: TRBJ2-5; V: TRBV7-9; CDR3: CASPGEETQYF; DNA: TGTGCCAGCCCGGGAGAAGAGACCCAGTACTTC
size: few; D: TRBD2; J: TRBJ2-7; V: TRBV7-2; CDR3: CASSWGAGGPDEQYF; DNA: TGTGCCAGCAGCTGGGGAGCGGGGGGGCCGGACGAGCAGTACTTC